These 7 T cell receptor beta chains were sequenced from one sample in a study of OX40 agonist ivuxolimab in advanced cancers. Generated by immunoSEQ multiplex PCR, the TCRdb table keeps only in-frame clones and is missing some. This sample has 85,000 to 95,000 clones, with approximately 89% found just once. The sequencing here drew on CD4+ or CD8+ T cells sorted from blood, taken in a trial of the OX40 agonist ivuxolimab. These TCRs come from an adult with an advanced solid tumor such as melanoma, head and neck, liver or kidney cancer.

The chain joins TRBV6-1 to TRBJ1-5; perhaps TRBD1 as D (6 bases). Trimming pared 6 bases from V and 9 bases from J, leaving 21 bases between. The CDR3 is made up of 15 amino acids. The germline V gene encodes CDR1 MNHNS and CDR2 SASEGT. The CDR3: CASSLLQGEDRPQHF. CDR3 DNA sequence: TGTGCCAGCAGCTTATTACAGGGTGAGGATCGGCCCCAGCATTTT.

The chain employs TRBV7-2 and TRBJ1-2, with TRBD1 as a possible D gene (6 bases). Germline V gene lookup returns CDR1 SGHTA and CDR2 FQGNSA. V was cut by 1 base and J by 5 bases, with 17 bases left in between. This CDR3 comprises 16 residues. CDR3 in DNA: TGTGCCAGCAGCTTAGAACCGGGACACCGAGGGTATGGCTACACCTTC. Translation: CASSLEPGHRGYGYTF.

In its sample, this clone was seen once. This chain uses TRBV7-9 with TRBJ2-5, with TRBD2 identical over 10 bases. Per the germline V gene, CDR1 is SEHNR and CDR2 is FQNEAQ (reference sequence). There are 19 residues in the CDR3. With V trimmed by 1 base and J by 3 bases, 14 bases remained unmatched. The CDR3 DNA sequence: TGTGCCAGCAGCTTAGGTCGGGCTACTAGCGGGGTGACGAAAGAGACCCAGTACTTC. Its translation is CASSLGRATSGVTKETQYF.

This chain connects TRBV7-6 to TRBJ1-6, with 7 bases identical to TRBD1. The V segment lost 5 bases and the J segment 10 bases; nucleotides outside the gene matches: 5. The length of the CDR3 is 13 residues. Germline assignment: CDR1 SGHVS and CDR2 FNYEAQ. CDR3 residues: CASSLSRGSPLHF. Written as DNA, the CDR3 is TGTGCCAGCAGCCTAAGCAGGGGGTCACCCCTCCACTTT.

The V call is TRBV7-8, the J call TRBJ2-7; the D gene is possibly TRBD2 (5 bases). Germline assignment: CDR1 SGHVS and CDR2 FQNEAQ. With 5 bases removed from V and 7 bases from J, the gap between germline ends came to 15 bases. The CDR3 runs to 13 residues. The CDR3 reads CASSPTRSEEQYF. The CDR3 nucleotides are TGTGCCAGCAGCCCTACTAGGTCGGAAGAGCAGTACTTC.

V gene TRBV6-5 combines with J gene TRBJ2-5; TRBD2 agrees at 9 bases. From germline, CDR1 is MNHEY and CDR2 SVGAGI. With V trimmed by 1 base and J by 3 bases, 6 bases remained unmatched. The CDR3 totals 16 residues. The CDR3 protein is CASSYFGSSGKETQYF. CDR3 coding DNA: TGTGCCAGCAGTTACTTCGGGTCTAGCGGGAAAGAGACCCAGTACTTC.

The rearrangement uses TRBV9 and TRBJ2-5; possibly TRBD1 or TRBD2 for D (6 bases each). V lost 3 bases to trimming and J lost 4 bases, with 13 bases between them. Per germline, CDR1 SGDLS and CDR2 YYNGEE. This CDR3 contains 14 residues. The CDR3 DNA reads TGTGCCAGCAGCGCCAGACGGGGGCCAGAGACCCAGTACTTC. The encoded protein is CASSARRGPETQYF.